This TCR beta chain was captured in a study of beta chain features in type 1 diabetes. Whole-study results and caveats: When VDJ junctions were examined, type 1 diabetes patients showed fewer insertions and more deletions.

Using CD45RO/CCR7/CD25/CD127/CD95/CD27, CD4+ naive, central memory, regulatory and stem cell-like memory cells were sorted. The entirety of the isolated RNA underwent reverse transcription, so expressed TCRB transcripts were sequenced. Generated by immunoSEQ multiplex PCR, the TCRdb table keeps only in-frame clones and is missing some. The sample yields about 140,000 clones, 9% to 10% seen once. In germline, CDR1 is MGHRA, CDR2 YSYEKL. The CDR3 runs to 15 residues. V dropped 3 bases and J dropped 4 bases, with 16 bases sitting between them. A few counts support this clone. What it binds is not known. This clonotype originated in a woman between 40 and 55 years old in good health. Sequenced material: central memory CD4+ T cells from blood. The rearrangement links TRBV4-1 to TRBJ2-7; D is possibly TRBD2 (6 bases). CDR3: CASSQTLGGQYEQYF. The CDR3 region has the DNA TGCGCCAGCAGCCAGACATTGGGGGGTCAGTACGAGCAGTACTTC.